The clone carrying this T cell receptor (beta chain) has just a few counts. Its target is unknown. The CDR3 loop spans 15 amino acids. CDR1 and CDR2 from the germline V gene are SGHNT and YYREEE (reference sequence). Trimming cost V 2 bases and J 8 bases, with 19 bases left between them. Reverse transcription of all isolated RNA meant that expressed TCRB transcripts were sequenced. Assay: immunoSEQ multiplex PCR; the TCRdb copy retains only in-frame clones and omits some. The table shows about 930,000 clones, with roughly 17% occurring only once. These data are taken from a study of beta chain features in type 1 diabetes. In the study overall: Examined across all samples were some 110,000,000 sorted cells.

Points from the study as a whole: Across patients, naive, central memory and Treg TCRB repertoires exhibited apparently greater similarity than was observed across healthy donors. Resolution of whether HLA type affects TCRB rearrangement was not achieved here.

Material: naive CD4+ T cells from blood. The chain couples TRBV5-4 to TRBJ1-2; D possibly corresponds to TRBD1 (6 bases). The receptor's source is a woman under 30 in good health. In DNA form, the CDR3 reads TGTGCCAGCAGCTTCGGACAGAAATCCACGGGGGGCTACACCTTC. Its translation is CASSFGQKSTGGYTF. The full variable domain, rest sourced from reference TRBV5-4 and TRBJ1-2, is ETGVTQSPTHLIKTRGQQVTLRCSSQSGHNTVSWYQQALGQGPQFIFQYYREEENGRGNFPPRFSGLQFPNYSSELNVNALELDDSALYLCASSFGQKSTGGYTFGSGTRLTVV.